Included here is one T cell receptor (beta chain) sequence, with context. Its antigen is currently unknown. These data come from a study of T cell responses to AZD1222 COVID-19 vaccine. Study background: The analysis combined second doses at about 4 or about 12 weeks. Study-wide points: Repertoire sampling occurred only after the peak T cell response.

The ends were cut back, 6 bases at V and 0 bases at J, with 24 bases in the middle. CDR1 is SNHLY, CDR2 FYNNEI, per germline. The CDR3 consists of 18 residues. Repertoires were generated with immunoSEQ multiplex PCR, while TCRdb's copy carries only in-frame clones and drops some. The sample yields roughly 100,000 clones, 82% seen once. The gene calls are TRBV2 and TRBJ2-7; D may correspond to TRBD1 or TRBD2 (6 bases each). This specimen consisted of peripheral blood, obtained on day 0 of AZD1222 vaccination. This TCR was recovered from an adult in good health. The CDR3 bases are TGTGCCAGCAGCGTGAATATCCCCGGGGGCGTCGGCTCCTACGAGCAGTACTTC. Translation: CASSVNIPGGVGSYEQYF. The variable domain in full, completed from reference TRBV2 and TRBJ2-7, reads EPEVTQTPSHQVTQMGQEVILRCVPISNHLYFYWYRQILGQKVEFLVSFYNNEISEKSEIFDDQFSVERPDGSNFTLKIRSTKLEDSAMYFCASSVNIPGGVGSYEQYFGPGTRLTVT.